This paragraph covers one T cell receptor beta chain sequence. Its antigen is undetermined. V lost 4 bases and J lost 11, with 21 bases in between. The CDR3 loop spans 14 amino acids. Germline-derived CDR1 and CDR2 are SGHTA and FQGNSA. This table comes from immunoSEQ multiplex PCR, and its TCRdb copy is limited to in-frame clones, with some not included. Among some 1 million clones listed, approximately 70% were seen once. These data belong to a study of shared clonotypes between healthy human individuals. Study observations and caveats: The sharing of 4% to 5.5% of naive CD4 clonotypes was seen across a handful of donors. Represented diversity, genetic and exposure-history alike, was limited by few donors.

V gene TRBV7-2 combines with J gene TRBJ2-7; D possibly matches TRBD1 or TRBD2 (5 bases each). This receptor was obtained from a man younger than 35 in good health. Sequenced input: memory CD4+ T cells sorted from blood. Noted subset: CD45RA-negative fraction. CDR3: CASSSSGTSIWKYF. The CDR3 nucleotides are TGTGCCAGCAGCTCCTCCGGGACGTCGATATGGAAGTACTTC.